This T cell receptor beta chain was obtained from a study of T cell clonotyping in hematopoietic cell transplantation. Study outcomes and limitations: At the given depth, recipient repertoires were over 95% de novo clonotypes. After transplant, recipient diversity fell while pathologically expanded clonotypes grew through day 180.

Time point denoted: recipient sample about 28 days before transplant, after cytoreduction. As to this clone: Its cognate antigen is unknown.

Trimming took off 3 bases at V and 5 bases at J, with 11 bases between the two ends. The germline CDR1 and CDR2 sequences are KGHSH and LQKENI. CDR3 length equals 13 residues. Repertoires were generated with immunoSEQ multiplex PCR, while TCRdb's copy carries only in-frame clones and drops some. Of thousands of clones in the sample, 80% were seen once. The clonotype originates from a woman aged 50 to 60 with acute myeloid leukemia. Some clones in this sample may be carry-over from other donors' samples. The chain employs TRBV18 and TRBJ2-7; D perhaps matches TRBD1 (5 bases). The sequencing used peripheral blood mononuclear cells, collected before stem cell transplant. The CDR3 sequence: CASSPAGYHEQYF. CDR3 coding DNA: TGTGCCAGCTCACCGGCAGGGTACCACGAGCAGTACTTC.